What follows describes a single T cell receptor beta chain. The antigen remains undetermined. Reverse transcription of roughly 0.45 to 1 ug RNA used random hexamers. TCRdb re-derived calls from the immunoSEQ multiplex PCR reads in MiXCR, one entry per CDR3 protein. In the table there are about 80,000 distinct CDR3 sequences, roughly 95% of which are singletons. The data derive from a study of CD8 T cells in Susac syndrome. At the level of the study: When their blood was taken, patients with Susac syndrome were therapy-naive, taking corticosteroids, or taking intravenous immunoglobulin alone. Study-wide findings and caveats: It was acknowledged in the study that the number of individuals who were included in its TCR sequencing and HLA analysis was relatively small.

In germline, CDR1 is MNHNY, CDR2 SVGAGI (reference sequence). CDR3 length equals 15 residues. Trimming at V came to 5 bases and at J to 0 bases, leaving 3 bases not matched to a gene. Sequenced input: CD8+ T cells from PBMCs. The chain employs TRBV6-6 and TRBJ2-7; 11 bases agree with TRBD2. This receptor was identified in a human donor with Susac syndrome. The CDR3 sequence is CASSRLAGSSYEQYF. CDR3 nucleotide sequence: TGTGCCAGCAGTCGACTAGCGGGAAGCTCCTACGAGCAGTACTTC.